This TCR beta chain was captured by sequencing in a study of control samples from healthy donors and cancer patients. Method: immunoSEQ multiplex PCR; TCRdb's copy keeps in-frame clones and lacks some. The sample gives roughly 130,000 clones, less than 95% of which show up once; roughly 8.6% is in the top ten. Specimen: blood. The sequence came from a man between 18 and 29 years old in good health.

The CDR3 region has the DNA TGTGCCAGCAGTTATAGCGGGGGGGCCGGGCAAGAGACCCAGTACTTC. It specifies CASSYSGGAGQETQYF. The chain recombines TRBV6-2 or TRBV6-3 with TRBJ2-5, with 11 bases that match TRBD2. The trim removed 3 bases at V and 2 bases at J, leaving 5 bases unmatched. The CDR3 is 16 residues long. The germline CDR1 and CDR2 sequences are MNHEY and SVGEGT.